The next 16 T cell receptor beta chains were all read from a single sample in a study of T cells in Graves' hyperthyroidism and ophthalmopathy. Amplification of TCR beta CDR3 regions was performed using RNA transcripts as template. The TCR CDR3 was amplified in a first-round RT-PCR using the HTBI primer set. TCRdb passed the multiplex PCR reads through MiXCR, listing each CDR3 protein once. Among under 700,000 distinct CDR3 sequences listed, 46% were seen once. Sequencing was carried out using peripheral blood or thyroid tissue (not recorded which). The source of these receptors is a woman between 18 and 29 years old with Graves' hyperthyroidism.

This chain connects TRBV14 to TRBJ1-5; 8 bases align to TRBD1. Germline assignment: CDR1 SGHDN and CDR2 FVKESK. The J segment lost 6 bases and the V segment lost 3 bases, leaving 4 bases of the junction unmatched. The CDR3 is 14 amino acids. The CDR3 sequence is CASSQSGGGQPQHF. The CDR3 nucleotides read TGTGCCAGCAGCCAGTCAGGGGGCGGTCAGCCCCAGCATTTT. The whole variable domain, filled in from reference TRBV14 and TRBJ1-5, reads EAGVTQFPSHSVIEKGQTVTLRCDPISGHDNLYWYRRVMGKEIKFLLHFVKESKQDESGMPNNRFLAERTGGTYSTLKVQPAELEDSGVYFCASSQSGGGQPQHFGDGTRLSIL.

This clonotype was picked up a small number of times. V and J are TRBV20-1 and TRBJ1-1; D perhaps matches TRBD1 (5 bases). Germline CDR1 and CDR2: DFQATT and SNEGSKA (reference sequence). Trimming removed 6 bases at V and 4 bases at J, with 15 bases between. The CDR3 runs 13 residues. CDR3 residues: CSAVEGFGTEAFF. Written as DNA, the CDR3 is TGCAGTGCCGTAGAGGGGTTCGGCACTGAAGCTTTCTTT.

A word on this clonotype: A much larger clone differs by one base, so this may be a read error. The J gene is TRBJ1-5, the V gene TRBV7-2, with D unresolved. Germline V gene data show CDR1 as SGHTA and CDR2 as FQGNSA. The CDR3 is made up of 12 amino acids. CDR3 DNA: TGTGCCGGCAGCTTACCAGGTCAGCCCCAGCATTTT. As protein: CAGSLPGQPQHF.

V usage is TRBV10-3 and J usage is TRBJ1-1; 10 positions match TRBD1. CDR1 and CDR2 from the germline V gene are ENHRY and SYGVKD. V shed 4 bases, J shed 5 bases, and the junction held 10 bases outside the gene matches. The length of the CDR3 is 16 residues. Here the CDR3 reads CAISAMGQGPGTEAFF. The CDR3 nucleotides read TGTGCCATCAGTGCGATGGGACAGGGGCCGGGGACTGAAGCTTTCTTT.

This clonotype was counted at least ten times. The rearrangement joins TRBV7-9 to TRBJ1-4, with 8 bases matching TRBD1. J lost 7 bases, V lost 4 bases, and 5 bases had no gene match. Per the germline V gene, CDR1 is SEHNR and CDR2 is FQNEAQ (reference sequence). CDR3 length: 14 amino acids. In DNA form, the CDR3 reads TGTGCCAGCAGCTCGACAGGGGTGATTGAAAAACTGTTTTTT. It encodes CASSSTGVIEKLFF.

At least ten counts were recorded for this clonotype. The J gene is TRBJ2-7, the V gene TRBV19, with unresolved D. The CDR3 has 12 amino acids. V shed 5 bases and J shed 3 bases, with 8 bases lying between them. From germline, CDR1 is LNHDA and CDR2 SQIVND (reference sequence). CDR3 sequence: CASSGQDYEQYF. CDR3 nucleotides: TGTGCCAGTAGTGGGCAGGACTACGAGCAGTACTTC.

This clonotype was detected a few times. In DNA, the CDR3 is TGTGCCAGCAGCCACCGGGACAGGGGCTCCTACGAGCAGTACTTC. Its translation is CASSHRDRGSYEQYF. The chain combines TRBV7-9 with TRBJ2-7; 10 bases align to TRBD1. CDR1 and CDR2 from the germline V gene are SEHNR and FQNEAQ (reference sequence). V gave up 5 bases and J gave up 0 bases; unmatched junction bases: 4. CDR3 length: 15 residues.

The chain has TRBV7-2 and TRBJ1-2, with no clear D. Germline lookup yields CDR1 SGHTA and CDR2 FQGNSA. V was trimmed by 6 bases and J by 12 bases, leaving 20 bases between them. CDR3 length equals 13 residues. As DNA, the CDR3 is TGTGCCAGCAGTGAGACCGGGCCCTCTGGAAACACCTTC. Its translation is CASSETGPSGNTF.

The J gene is TRBJ1-6, the V gene TRBV7-8; D is perhaps TRBD1 (5 bases). The CDR3 covers 13 residues. The V gene lost 5 bases and the J gene lost 9 bases, with 11 bases spanning the gap. Germline CDR1 is SGHVS and CDR2 is FQNEAQ. This CDR3 is CASSVRQGSPLHF. The CDR3 nucleotides are TGTGCCAGCAGCGTAAGGCAGGGTTCACCCCTCCACTTT. Based on the CDR3 plus reference TRBV7-8 and TRBJ1-6, the full variable domain is GAGVSQSPRYKVAKRGQDVALRCDPISGHVSLFWYQQALGQGPEFLTYFQNEAQLDKSGLPSDRFFAERPEGSVSTLKIQRTQQEDSAVYLCASSVRQGSPLHFGNGTRLTVT.

The rearrangement joins TRBV12-3 or TRBV12-4 to TRBJ1-1; 8 bases are shared with TRBD1. The J segment lost 0 bases and the V segment lost 3 bases, leaving 6 bases of the junction unmatched. The CDR3 sequence is 16 residues long. CDR3 residues: CASSLTGAGMNTEAFF. The CDR3 bases are TGTGCCAGCAGTTTGACAGGGGCTGGGATGAACACTGAAGCTTTCTTT.

The chain links TRBV25-1 to TRBJ1-2; D not certain. CDR3 length equals 16 residues. Trimming stripped 6 bases from V and 8 bases from J, with 25 bases between. The germline gives CDR1 MGHDK, CDR2 SYGVNS. The CDR3, as DNA: TGTGCCAGCAGCCCTGGGCCTCCTCGTTCCGTACGCGGCTACACCTTC. It encodes CASSPGPPRSVRGYTF.

Comment on this clonotype: Since a much larger clone is just one base distant, this may be a read error. The J gene is TRBJ1-2, the V gene TRBV7-2; no clear D gene. This CDR3 is 12 amino acids long. Germline V CDR1 and CDR2: SGHTA, FQGNSA. CDR3 region: CASSLPGDGHTF. The CDR3 DNA follows: TGTGCCAGCAGCTTACCGGGAGATGGCCACACCTTC.

This clonotype was counted at least ten times. The V call is TRBV7-9, the J call TRBJ1-5; D may be TRBD1 (5 bases). Trimming took off 5 bases at V and 5 bases at J, with 16 bases between the two ends. The CDR3 contains 15 residues. Germline V lookup: CDR1 SEHNR, CDR2 FQNEAQ (reference sequence). The CDR3 DNA is TGTGCCAGCAGCACCGGGACGGCCTGGGATCAGCCCCAGCATTTT. Translating it yields CASSTGTAWDQPQHF.

The rearrangement uses TRBV7-9 and TRBJ2-7; 7 nucleotides align to TRBD1. This CDR3 comprises 16 residues. The germline V gene encodes CDR1 SEHNR and CDR2 FQNEAQ (reference sequence). Losses at the gene ends were 5 bases for V and 1 base for J; bases not matched to a gene: 11. The CDR3 sequence is CASSGYRGAGSYEQYF. Written as DNA, the CDR3 is TGTGCCAGCAGCGGATACAGGGGCGCTGGATCCTACGAGCAGTACTTC.

This sequence joins TRBV12-3 or TRBV12-4 and TRBJ1-3; D is undetermined. This CDR3 is built from 14 residues. Trimming took 3 bases from V and 4 from J, leaving 10 bases between them. The CDR3 reads CASSLDASGNTIYF. CDR3 bases: TGTGCCAGCAGTTTGGACGCGTCGGGAAACACCATATATTTT.

With regard to this clonotype: Compared with germline, one end of the junction differs, possibly owing to a read error. The chain is built from TRBV7-2 and TRBJ1-2, with D possibly TRBD1 on 6 matching bases. The germline V gene has CDR1 SGHTA and CDR2 FQGNSA. The CDR3 is made up of 17 amino acids. DNA of the CDR3: TGCGCCAGCAGCCAAGAAGGTGTAGGGACAATTAACTATGGCTACACCTTC. Its translation: CASSQEGVGTINYGYTF. Together with reference TRBV7-2 and TRBJ1-2, the CDR3 gives the full variable domain: GAGVSQSPSNKVTEKGKDVELRCDPISGHTALYWYRQSLGQGLEFLIYFQGNSAPDKSGLPSDRFSAERTGGSVSTLTIQRTQQEDSAVYLCASSQEGVGTINYGYTFGSGTRLTVV.